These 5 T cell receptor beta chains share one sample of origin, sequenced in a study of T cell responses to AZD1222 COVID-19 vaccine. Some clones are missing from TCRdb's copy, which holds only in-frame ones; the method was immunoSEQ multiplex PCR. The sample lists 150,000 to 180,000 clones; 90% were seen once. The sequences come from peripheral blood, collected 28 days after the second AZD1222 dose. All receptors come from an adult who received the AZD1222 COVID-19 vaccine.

CDR3 amino acids: CASSPSGGRDEQFF. CDR3 coding DNA: TGTGCCAGCTCACCATCGGGGGGGAGGGATGAGCAGTTCTTC. This chain uses TRBV18 with TRBJ2-1; 8 nucleotides agree with TRBD2. The CDR3 covers 14 residues. After removal of 2 bases from V and 8 bases from J, the junction contained 5 bases not matched to a gene. The germline V gene has CDR1 KGHSH and CDR2 LQKENI. Full variable domain (missing parts from reference TRBV18 and TRBJ2-1): NAGVMQNPRHLVRRRGQEARLRCSPMKGHSHVYWYRQLPEEGLKFMVYLQKENIIDESGMPKERFSAEFPKEGPSILRIQQVVRGDSAAYFCASSPSGGRDEQFFGPGTRLTVL.

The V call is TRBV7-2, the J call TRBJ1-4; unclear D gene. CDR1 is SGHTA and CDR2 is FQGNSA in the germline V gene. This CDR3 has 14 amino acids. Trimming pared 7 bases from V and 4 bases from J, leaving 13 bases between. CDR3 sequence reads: CASTLVPGNEKLFF. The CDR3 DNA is TGTGCCAGCACCCTAGTCCCGGGTAATGAAAAACTGTTTTTT.

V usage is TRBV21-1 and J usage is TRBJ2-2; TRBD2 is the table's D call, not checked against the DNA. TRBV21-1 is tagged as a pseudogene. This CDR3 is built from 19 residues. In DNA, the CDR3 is TGTGCCAGCAGCAAAGATGATCGACTCCACCTAGGGAACACCGGGGAGCTGTTTTTT. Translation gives CASSKDDRLHLGNTGELFF.

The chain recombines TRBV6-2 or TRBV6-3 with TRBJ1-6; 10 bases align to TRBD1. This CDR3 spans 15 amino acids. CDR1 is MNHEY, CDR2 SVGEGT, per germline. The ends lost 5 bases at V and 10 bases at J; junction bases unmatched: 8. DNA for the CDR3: TGTGCCAGCAGTACACGGGACAGGGGAGGCTCACCCCTCCACTTT. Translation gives CASSTRDRGGSPLHF.

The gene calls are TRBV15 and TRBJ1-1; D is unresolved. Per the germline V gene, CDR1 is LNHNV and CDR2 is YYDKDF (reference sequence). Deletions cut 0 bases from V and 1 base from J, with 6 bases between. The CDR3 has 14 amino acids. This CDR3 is CATSRDRGNTEAFF. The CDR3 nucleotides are TGTGCCACCAGCAGAGATCGAGGGAACACTGAAGCTTTCTTT.